These 26 T cell receptor beta chains originate from one sample sequenced in a study of T-cell memory formation after mild COVID-19. TCRdb processed the 5' RACE reads anew with MiXCR; each CDR3 protein has one entry. Of about 250,000 distinct CDR3 sequences detected, 15% appear once; the ten largest clones hold 2% to 2.5%. The sample was PBMCs or a T cell subset sorted from them (not recorded which). All receptors derive from an adult woman who had mild COVID-19 (a few samples of this study predate the infection). Cell type and time point are not known.

This clonotype has a count of ten or more. The V and J genes are TRBV5-1 and TRBJ2-3; 11 positions agree with TRBD2. The J segment lost 0 bases and the V segment lost 5 bases, leaving 5 bases of the junction unmatched. There are 16 residues in the CDR3. Per germline, CDR1 SGHRS and CDR2 YFSETQ. The CDR3 sequence: CASSRGLAESTDTQYF. The DNA of the CDR3 is TGCGCCAGCAGTAGGGGACTAGCGGAGAGCACAGATACGCAGTATTTT.

The chain recombines TRBV5-1 with TRBJ2-2; D is ambiguous. CDR1 and CDR2 from the germline V gene are SGHRS and YFSETQ. With 3 bases removed from V and 3 bases from J, the gap between germline ends came to 6 bases. This CDR3 region has 13 residues. The DNA for the CDR3 is TGCGCCAGCAGCTCATCGGACACCGGGGAGCTGTTTTTT. Its protein product is CASSSSDTGELFF. The full variable domain, in which reference TRBV5-1 and TRBJ2-2 provide the parts outside the CDR3, is KAGVTQTPRYLIKTRGQQVTLSCSPISGHRSVSWYQQTPGQGLQFLFEYFSETQRNKGNFPGRFSGRQFSNSRSEMNVSTLELGDSALYLCASSSSDTGELFFGEGSRLTVL.

The rearrangement links TRBV5-1 to TRBJ2-1; the D is unclear. V lost 2 bases to trimming and J lost 3 bases, with 9 bases between them. This CDR3 comprises 14 residues. Germline V gives CDR1 SGHRS, CDR2 YFSETQ. The CDR3 DNA follows: TGCGCCAGCAGCTTTAGGGAAAACTACAATGAGCAGTTCTTC. Its protein product is CASSFRENYNEQFF.

This clonotype was picked up a small number of times. This rearrangement joins TRBV5-1 to TRBJ1-4; TRBD1 matches 9 bases. This CDR3 region has 14 residues. CDR1 SGHRS and CDR2 YFSETQ come from the germline V gene. V gave up 4 bases and J gave up 7 bases; unmatched junction bases: 5. CDR3 nucleotide sequence: TGCGCCAGCAGCGCGGGACAGGGTCTTGAAAAACTGTTTTTT. This encodes CASSAGQGLEKLFF.

The V call is TRBV7-2, the J call TRBJ2-7; 7 positions agree with TRBD1. V trimming: 2 bases; J trimming: 5 bases; junction bases outside the gene matches: 12. The length of the CDR3 is 16 residues. Germline assignment: CDR1 SGHTA and CDR2 FQGNSA. CDR3 sequence (DNA): TGTGCCAGCAGCTTAAGGAGGAACAGGGGTCTCAACGAGCAGTACTTC. It is translated as CASSLRRNRGLNEQYF.

This clonotype was counted only a few times. Here the CDR3 DNA reads TGTGCCAGCAGCCAAGTCGGCCTAGCGGGCACAGATACGCAGTATTTT. Its protein product is CASSQVGLAGTDTQYF. This rearrangement joins TRBV3-1 to TRBJ2-3, with 7 bases aligning to TRBD2. The CDR3 covers 16 residues. J lost 1 base, V lost 1 base, and 5 bases had no gene match. Looked up from germline, CDR1 is LGHDT and CDR2 is YNNKEL (reference sequence).

This chain links TRBV5-1 with TRBJ1-2, with 9 nucleotides matching TRBD1. This CDR3 is built from 15 residues. J was trimmed by 4 bases and V by 4 bases; bases with no gene match: 8. Germline loops: CDR1 SGHRS, CDR2 YFSETQ. The CDR3 bases are TGCGCCAGCAGCCCGGGACAGGGTGTCTTCTATGGCTACACCTTC. This gives the protein CASSPGQGVFYGYTF.

The chain recombines TRBV12-3 or TRBV12-4 with TRBJ2-7; the D is unclear. The CDR3 contains 13 residues. Deletions cut 2 bases from V and 1 base from J, with 6 bases between. The CDR3 bases are TGTGCCAGCAGTTTAATGACTTCCTACGAGCAGTACTTC. Translated: CASSLMTSYEQYF.

This clonotype was seen a handful of times. The chain recombines TRBV7-2 with TRBJ2-5; D unresolved. V dropped 5 bases and J dropped 3 bases, with 10 bases sitting between them. Germline V lookup: CDR1 SGHTA, CDR2 FQGNSA. This CDR3 is built from 13 residues. CDR3 DNA: TGTGCCAGCAGCCCGCCGGAAAAAGAGACCCAGTACTTC. Amino acids: CASSPPEKETQYF. Full variable domain (remainder filled in from reference TRBV7-2 and TRBJ2-5): GAGVSQSPSNKVTEKGKDVELRCDPISGHTALYWYRQSLGQGLEFLIYFQGNSAPDKSGLPSDRFSAERTGGSVSTLTIQRTQQEDSAVYLCASSPPEKETQYFGPGTRLLVL.

The V call is TRBV7-3, the J call TRBJ1-1; no definite D call. V was cut by 5 bases and J by 3 bases, with 13 bases left in between. CDR3 size: 14 residues. The germline CDR1 and CDR2 sequences are SGHTA and FQGTGA. In DNA form, the CDR3 reads TGTGCCAGCAGCCCGGACGGATGGGACACTGAAGCTTTCTTT. It encodes CASSPDGWDTEAFF.

In its sample, this clonotype was seen a few times. V and J are TRBV15 and TRBJ2-7; possible D gene TRBD1, 5 bases. V dropped 0 bases and J dropped 7 bases, with 10 bases sitting between them. The CDR3 extends over 13 amino acids. CDR1 is LNHNV, CDR2 YYDKDF, per germline (reference sequence). CDR3 sequence (DNA): TGTGCCACCAGCAGAGATTCCAGGGCAGAGCAGTACTTC. Protein product: CATSRDSRAEQYF.

The chain couples TRBV10-3 to TRBJ2-3; 7 bases are shared with TRBD2. The J segment lost 10 bases and the V segment lost 7 bases, leaving 11 bases of the junction unmatched. The CDR3 is 13 residues long. Per the germline V gene, CDR1 is ENHRY and CDR2 is SYGVKD. The CDR3 bases are TGTGCCATCACCCCCGGACTAGATGGGGCGCAGTATTTT. The encoded protein is CAITPGLDGAQYF.

The gene calls are TRBV12-3 or TRBV12-4 and TRBJ2-5; maybe TRBD1 (5 bases). The CDR3 has 16 amino acids. V was pared by 2 bases and J by 7 bases, with 20 bases between. The CDR3 here is CASSLLRADSPGTQYF. CDR3 in DNA: TGTGCCAGCAGTTTATTAAGGGCCGACAGCCCAGGGACCCAGTACTTC.

V and J are TRBV5-1 and TRBJ2-3; D is possibly TRBD2 (6 bases). Looked up from germline, CDR1 is SGHRS and CDR2 is YFSETQ. The CDR3 is made up of 14 amino acids. V lost 4 bases to trimming and J lost 3 bases, with 12 bases between them. This CDR3 reads CASSLKAGTDTQYF. The DNA of the CDR3 is TGCGCCAGCAGCCTCAAGGCGGGAACAGATACGCAGTATTTT.

The chain is built from TRBV10-2 and TRBJ1-1; TRBD1 agrees at 8 bases. From germline, CDR1 is WSHSY and CDR2 SAAADI. The CDR3 has 14 amino acids. With 5 bases clipped from V and 6 bases from J, the junction kept 8 bases outside the gene matches. The CDR3 reads CASSTNDRGPEAFF. In DNA form, the CDR3 reads TGCGCCAGCAGTACAAACGACAGGGGCCCTGAAGCTTTCTTT.

The chain links TRBV11-3 to TRBJ1-1; D unclear. The length of the CDR3 is 13 residues. From germline, CDR1 is SGHNT and CDR2 YENEEA. The V and J ends lost 2 bases and 1 base respectively, with 5 bases between them. The CDR3 reads CASSLTSNTEAFF. CDR3 DNA sequence: TGTGCCAGCAGCTTAACGTCGAACACTGAAGCTTTCTTT.

The rearrangement uses TRBV7-2 and TRBJ2-3; D is undetermined. Germline V gene sequence: CDR1 SGHTA, CDR2 FQGNSA. V was cut by 5 bases and J by 3 bases, with 9 bases left in between. The CDR3 extends over 13 amino acids. The CDR3 bases are TGTGCCAGCAGCCCCTCAGCAACAGATACGCAGTATTTT. Its translation is CASSPSATDTQYF.

This CDR3 reads CSAIPGPAGDTQYF. DNA of the CDR3: TGCAGTGCTATTCCGGGACCAGCTGGAGATACGCAGTATTTT. The V call is TRBV20-1, the J call TRBJ2-3, with D perhaps given as TRBD1 or TRBD2 (5 bases each). This CDR3 has 14 amino acids. Germline CDR1 reads DFQATT; CDR2 reads SNEGSKA (reference sequence). V was pared by 4 bases and J by 5 bases, with 16 bases between.

This clonotype has ten or more counts. The J gene is TRBJ1-1, the V gene TRBV5-6; D call uncertain. The CDR3 consists of 11 residues. The V gene's germline CDR1 is SGHDT and CDR2 YYEEEE. Deletions cut 7 bases from V and 0 bases from J, with 4 bases between. DNA for the CDR3: TGTGCCAGCTCTATGAACACTGAAGCTTTCTTT. This gives the protein CASSMNTEAFF. Using reference TRBV5-6 and TRBJ1-1 for the parts outside the CDR3, the full variable domain is DAGVTQSPTHLIKTRGQQVTLRCSPKSGHDTVSWYQQALGQGPQFIFQYYEEEERQRGNFPDRFSGHQFPNYSSELNVNALLLGDSALYLCASSMNTEAFFGQGTRLTVV.

There are a few counts of this clonotype. V usage is TRBV18 and J usage is TRBJ2-2; no reliable D call. V was cut by 0 bases and J by 6 bases, with 8 bases left in between. Germline V CDR1 and CDR2: KGHSH, LQKENI. The CDR3 runs to 14 residues. CDR3: CASSPPSSPGELFF. CDR3 DNA: TGTGCCAGCTCACCACCGTCCTCCCCCGGGGAGCTGTTTTTT.

This clonotype was counted many times. The chain has TRBV25-1 and TRBJ1-1; D is uncertain. The germline CDR1 and CDR2 sequences are MGHDK and SYGVNS. Trimming cost V 4 bases and J 4 bases, with 16 bases left between them. The CDR3 consists of 15 residues. This CDR3 reads CASSGVYGYGTEAFF. The CDR3 nucleotides read TGTGCCAGCAGTGGGGTGTACGGATATGGCACTGAAGCTTTCTTT. The full variable domain, rest sourced from reference TRBV25-1 and TRBJ1-1, is EADIYQTPRYLVIGTGKKITLECSQTMGHDKMYWYQQDPGMELHLIHYSYGVNSTEKGDLSSESTVSRIRTEHFPLTLESARPSHTSQYLCASSGVYGYGTEAFFGQGTRLTVV.

This clonotype showed up just a few times. The V and J genes are TRBV24-1 and TRBJ1-2; 9 bases map to TRBD1. Germline values: CDR1 KGHDR, CDR2 SFDVKD. The CDR3 runs 15 residues. With 1 base clipped from V and 4 bases from J, the junction kept 3 bases outside the gene matches. The CDR3 coding sequence is TGTGCCACCAGTGATTTTACAGGGGGCAGCTATGGCTACACCTTC. Protein: CATSDFTGGSYGYTF.

There are many counts of this clonotype. CDR3 residues: CASSPRTGVNTGELFF. For the CDR3, the DNA is TGTGCCAGCAGCCCCCGGACAGGGGTGAACACCGGGGAGCTGTTTTTT. V and J are TRBV11-2 and TRBJ2-2, with TRBD1 matching over 9 bases. V lost 5 bases, J lost 1 base, and 5 bases stayed unmatched. The CDR3 is made up of 16 amino acids. The germline V gene encodes CDR1 SGHAT and CDR2 FQNNGV.

Only a few counts were recorded for this clonotype. The chain employs TRBV10-3 and TRBJ1-1, with D perhaps matching TRBD1 (5 bases). V lost 11 bases and J lost 3, with 16 bases in between. The germline V gene has CDR1 ENHRY and CDR2 SYGVKD. This CDR3 is built from 13 residues. CDR3 in amino acids: CAVKSDRDTEAFF. The CDR3 DNA reads TGTGCCGTCAAGTCAGACAGAGACACTGAAGCTTTCTTT.

This clonotype has only a few counts. The rearrangement uses TRBV29-1 and TRBJ2-5; the D is unclear. Germline V gene data show CDR1 as SQVTM and CDR2 as ANQGSEA. CDR3 length equals 10 residues. Trimming stripped 5 bases from V and 9 bases from J, with 10 bases between. CDR3 sequence reads: CSVHHRAQYF. CDR3 coding DNA: TGCAGCGTTCATCACCGGGCCCAGTACTTC.

This clonotype was detected a few times. The CDR3 sequence: CASGLVPARSEAFF. The CDR3 bases are TGTGCTAGTGGTTTGGTACCGGCCAGGAGTGAGGCTTTCTTT. The chain couples TRBV12-5 to TRBJ1-1; D call uncertain. The CDR3 has 14 residues. V was trimmed by 0 bases and J by 11 bases, leaving 16 bases between them. CDR1 is LGHNT and CDR2 is FRNRAP in the germline V gene.